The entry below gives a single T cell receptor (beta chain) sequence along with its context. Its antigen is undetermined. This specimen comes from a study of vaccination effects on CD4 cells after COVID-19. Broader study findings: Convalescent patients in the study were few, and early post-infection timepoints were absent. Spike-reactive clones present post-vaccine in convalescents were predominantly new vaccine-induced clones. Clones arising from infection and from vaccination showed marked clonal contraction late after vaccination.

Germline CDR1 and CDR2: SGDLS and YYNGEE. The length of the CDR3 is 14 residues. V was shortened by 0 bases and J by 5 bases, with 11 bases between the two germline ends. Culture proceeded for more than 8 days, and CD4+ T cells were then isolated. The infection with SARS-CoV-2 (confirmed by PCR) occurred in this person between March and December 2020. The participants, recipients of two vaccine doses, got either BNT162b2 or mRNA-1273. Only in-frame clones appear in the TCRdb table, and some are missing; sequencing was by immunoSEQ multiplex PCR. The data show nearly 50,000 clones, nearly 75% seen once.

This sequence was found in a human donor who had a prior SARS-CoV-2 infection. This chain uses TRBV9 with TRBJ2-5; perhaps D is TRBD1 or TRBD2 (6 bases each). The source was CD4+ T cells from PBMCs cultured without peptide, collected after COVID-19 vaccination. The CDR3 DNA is TGTGCCAGCAGCGTAGACACAGGGAGGGAGACCCAGTACTTC. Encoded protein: CASSVDTGRETQYF.